The rows below give T cell receptor beta chains drawn from one sample of a study of shared clonotypes between healthy human individuals. Only in-frame clones appear in the TCRdb table, and some are missing; sequencing was by immunoSEQ multiplex PCR. The data contain around 940,000 clones, roughly 72% of them singletons. The sample comprised memory CD4+ T cells sorted from blood. The receptors come from a man aged 18 to 35 in good health. CDR3s include the opening cysteine and the closing phenylalanine or tryptophan. D genes are given only for firm matches. For some rows the clone size is stated as once, few or many, or as a class when expanded; others skip it.

15,-,TRBV7-2,-,TRBJ1-5,TGTGCCAGCAGCTCCGGGGGGATTAGCAATCAGCCCCAGCATTTT,CASSSGGISNQPQHF
13,TRBD1,TRBV29-1,-,TRBJ1-4,TGCAGCGTTGAAAATCAGGGGGCAGGAAAACTGTTTTTT,CSVENQGAGKLFF
14,-,TRBV18,-,TRBJ2-1,TGTGCCAGCTCACGGCGGGAAACCGGGAATGAGCAGTTCTTC,CASSRRETGNEQFF
14,TRBD2,TRBV5-1,once,TRBJ2-7,TGCGCCAGCAGCGACCTAGCGGGGCCCTACGAGCAGTACTTC,CASSDLAGPYEQYF
13,TRBD1,TRBV29-1,-,TRBJ2-7,TGCAGCACCCGGGACAGGGGGACCTACGAGCAGTACTTC,CSTRDRGTYEQYF
14,-,TRBV5-8,-,TRBJ2-1,TGTGCCAGCATCCTGGGGAGCTCCTACAATGAGCAGTTCTTC,CASILGSSYNEQFF
15,-,TRBV2,few,TRBJ1-6,TGTGCCAGCAAAATCACGGGCGGGGATAATTCACCCCTCCACTTT,CASKITGGDNSPLHF
14,-,TRBV7-8,few,TRBJ2-7,TGTGCCAGCAGCCCGGGCAGGGGGGAATACGAGCAGTACTTC,CASSPGRGEYEQYF
15,TRBD2,TRBV10-3,many,TRBJ2-1,TGTGCCATCAGTGAGTCGGGACTAGGGTCGGGAGTGCAGTTCTTC,CAISESGLGSGVQFF
15,TRBD1,TRBV18,-,TRBJ2-1,TGTGCCAGCTCACCAATGGCACAGGGGCCAACCGAGCAGTTCTTC,CASSPMAQGPTEQFF
16,-,TRBV11-2,-,TRBJ2-7,TGTGCCAGCAGCTTCATAACAGGTTTACCGCCCTACGAGCAGTACTTC,CASSFITGLPPYEQYF
16,TRBD2,TRBV5-1,-,TRBJ2-1,TGCGCCAGCAGCTTGGGGTCTAGCGGGGGCTTCAATGAGCAGTTCTTC,CASSLGSSGGFNEQFF
15,TRBD1,TRBV7-2,-,TRBJ2-7,TGTGCCAGCAGCTTAGCGACAGGGCCCACCTACGAGCAGTACTTC,CASSLATGPTYEQYF
14,-,TRBV5-6,-,TRBJ1-5,TGTGCCAGCAGCTTCGGGCAGGGGAATCAGCCCCAGCATTTT,CASSFGQGNQPQHF
16,TRBD1,TRBV9,-,TRBJ2-3,TGTGCCAGCAGCGAGACACTTGACAGGGTAACAGATACGCAGTATTTT,CASSETLDRVTDTQYF
14,-,TRBV30,-,TRBJ1-5,TGTGCCTGGAGTTCGGGCAGGGAGACTCAGCCCCAGCATTTT,CAWSSGRETQPQHF
14,-,TRBV7-9,-,TRBJ2-1,TGTGCCAGCAGCTTACACCACGGCGGCAATGAGCAGTTCTTC,CASSLHHGGNEQFF
13,TRBD1,TRBV7-9,few,TRBJ1-5,TGTGCCAGCAGCGGGACAGGGGATCAGCCCCAGCATTTT,CASSGTGDQPQHF
14,-,TRBV15,-,TRBJ2-5,TGTGCCACCAGCGCCGGGGGTTTCCAAGAGACCCAGTACTTC,CATSAGGFQETQYF
15,-,TRBV18,-,TRBJ2-5,TGTGCCAGCTCACCACCAGGCAGCCCAAGGGAGACCCAGTACTTC,CASSPPGSPRETQYF
16,-,TRBV28,few,TRBJ1-6,TGTGCCAGCAGTCCCGGGTTGATCTCCTATAATTCACCCCTCCACTTT,CASSPGLISYNSPLHF
14,-,TRBV10-2,-,TRBJ1-6,TGCGCCAGCAGAGAATGGGCAGGGGATTCACCCCTCCACTTT,CASREWAGDSPLHF
14,-,TRBV2,-,TRBJ2-2,TGTGCCAGCGTCCGGGACTCGAACACCGGGGAGCTGTTTTTT,CASVRDSNTGELFF
12,TRBD1,TRBV7-2,-,TRBJ2-7,TGTGCCAGCAGCTCAAACGACAGGGTACACACCTTC,CASSSNDRVHTF
16,TRBD2,TRBV5-1,-,TRBJ2-2,TGCGCCAGCAGCTTGTCTAGCGGGGGCCACGGCGGGGAGCTGTTTTTT,CASSLSSGGHGGELFF
16,TRBD1,TRBV2,-,TRBJ2-2,TGTGCCAGCAGTTACTTACCGGGACAGGGCACCGGGGAGCTGTTTTTT,CASSYLPGQGTGELFF
14,-,TRBV27,-,TRBJ2-7,TGTGCCAGCAGTTTTTCGAACTACCACTACGAGCAGTACTTC,CASSFSNYHYEQYF
14,-,TRBV30,-,TRBJ1-1,TGTGCCTGGGACCCGGTGGAGGGGCAGGACGAGGCTTTCTTT,CAWDPVEGQDEAFF
13,-,TRBV10-3,-,TRBJ1-5,TGTGCCATCGCGCCAAGGCTTGATCAGCCCCAGCATTTT,CAIAPRLDQPQHF
15,TRBD1,TRBV2,-,TRBJ2-1,TGTGCCAGCAGTTCGGACAGGGGGGGCCACAATGAGCAGTTCTTC,CASSSDRGGHNEQFF
13,TRBD2,TRBV29-1,-,TRBJ2-5,TGCAGCGGGGGTAGCGGGCCCCGAGAGACCCAGTACTTC,CSGGSGPRETQYF
15,-,TRBV6-5,few,TRBJ1-4,TGTGCCAGCAGTTACGTTGCCTCTGGGAATGAAAAACTGTTTTTT,CASSYVASGNEKLFF
13,-,TRBV28,once,TRBJ1-2,TGTGCCAGCAGTTTCAGGGGTGGCTATGGCTACACCTTC,CASSFRGGYGYTF
15,-,TRBV5-4,-,TRBJ2-7,TGTGCCAGCAGCCCGACAGGAGGGGTGACCTACGAGCAGTACTTC,CASSPTGGVTYEQYF
14,-,TRBV10-1,many,TRBJ1-2,TGCGCCAGCACTACATCGCTCGACACCTATGGCTACACCTTC,CASTTSLDTYGYTF
14,TRBD1,TRBV5-1,few,TRBJ1-1,TGCGCCAGCAGCTTTACAGGGGGCGCGGGTGAAGCTTTCTTT,CASSFTGGAGEAFF
15,-,TRBV2,-,TRBJ1-1,TGTGCCAGCAGTGAATTGGGGCTGCGGGGCACTGAAGCTTTCTTT,CASSELGLRGTEAFF